The 5 T cell receptor beta chains listed next were all sequenced from one sample in a study of monozygotic twins with inflammatory bowel disease. One entry per CDR3 protein, without DNA, is what TCRdb gives after re-calling the 5' RACE reads. The table lists approximately 400,000 distinct CDR3 sequences. The specimen sequenced was blood. The source is a human donor with ulcerative colitis or Crohn's disease, or a healthy co-twin of an affected twin (not recorded which).

The V and J genes are TRBV7-2 and TRBJ2-7; TCRdb's assignment of TRBD1 cannot be checked, as there is no DNA. CDR3 length: 15 residues. CDR1 is SGHTA, CDR2 FQGNSA, per germline. The CDR3 spells CASSPYWGSGYEQYF.

The V gene is TRBV15, the J gene TRBJ1-1. Germline V gene lookup returns CDR1 LNHNV and CDR2 YYDKDF (reference sequence). CDR3 length equals 15 residues. CDR3 protein: CATSSYLGANTEAFF. Variable domain in full (rest from reference TRBV15 and TRBJ1-1): DAMVIQNPRYQVTQFGKPVTLSCSQTLNHNVMYWYQQKSSQAPKLLFHYYDKDFNNEADTPDNFQSRRPNTSFCFLDIRSPGLGDTAMYLCATSSYLGANTEAFFGQGTRLTVV.

V and J are TRBV20-1 and TRBJ2-2; TCRdb's assignment of TRBD2 cannot be checked, as there is no DNA. Germline CDR1 and CDR2: DFQATT and SNEGSKA (reference sequence). The CDR3 is 18 residues long. The CDR3 loop is CSARDFGLAGERTGELFF.

V is TRBV9 and J is TRBJ1-1; TCRdb gives TRBD1 as the D gene, but with no DNA this cannot be confirmed. CDR3 length: 15 amino acids. CDR1 is SGDLS and CDR2 is YYNGEE in the germline V gene. The CDR3 sequence is CASSVGAEMNTEAFF. The full variable domain, with the rest looked up from reference TRBV9 and TRBJ1-1, is DSGVTQTPKHLITATGQRVTLRCSPRSGDLSVYWYQQSLDQGLQFLIQYYNGEERAKGNILERFSAQQFPDLHSELNLSSLELGDSALYFCASSVGAEMNTEAFFGQGTRLTVV.

CDR3 residues: CSARKGGGNIQYF. The genes are TRBV20-1 and TRBJ2-4; no DNA is available, so the TRBD2 call from TCRdb remains unchecked. From germline, CDR1 is DFQATT and CDR2 SNEGSKA (reference sequence). The CDR3 totals 13 residues.